What follows are 14 T cell receptor beta chains derived from one specimen sequenced in a study of CD8+ T cells in alopecia areata. RNA, once extracted, was reverse transcribed into cDNA for use as the sequencing template. The data were produced by immunoSEQ multiplex PCR, yet TCRdb's version contains in-frame clones alone and is incomplete. This sample has more than 250,000 clones and no singletons, with about 1.1% in the ten largest. Combined cutaneous lymph node cells underwent sorting by CD4, CD8alpha, NKG2D, NKG2ACE and additional markers. Sequencing input: CD4+ T cells sorted from a lymph node. These receptors were obtained from a C3H/HeJ mouse with alopecia areata. MHC haplotype of the strain: H2-k.

This clone has just a few counts. The genes are named according to mouse. CDR3 protein: CASSQRNSDYTF. The covered CDR3 bases are TGTGCCAGCAGCCAAAGAAACTCC. The chain combines TRBV4 with TRBJ1-2, with D hard to call. The CDR3 extends 4 residues past the end of the read, so its final part is completed from the germline J gene. Germline CDR1 LGHDT, CDR2 YNNKQL (reference sequence). CDR3 length: 12 amino acids. The V and J ends lost 5 bases and 1 base respectively, with 5 bases between them. Full variable domain (rest looked up from reference TRBV4 and TRBJ1-2): ETAVFQTPNYHVTQVGNEVSFNCKQTLGHDTMYWYKQDSKKLLKIMFSYNNKQLIVNETVPRRFSPQSSDKAHLNLRIKSVEPEDSAVYLCASSQRNSDYTFGSGTRLLVI.

This clone was found a few times. The germline and genes are mouse ones. The read finishes 4 residues shy of the CDR3 end, and the germline J gene is used to complete it. The rearrangement uses TRBV13-3 and TRBJ2-1; TRBD2 agrees at 7 bases. Trimming cost V 6 bases and J 1 base; bases outside gene matches: 4. The CDR3 has 14 amino acids. Germline lookup yields CDR1 NNHDY and CDR2 SYVADS. The part of the CDR3 DNA that was read is TGTGCCAGCATGCTGGGGGACAACTATGCT. Amino acids: CASMLGDNYA. The entire CDR3 protein reads CASMLGDNYAEQFF.

With regard to this clone: Mouse names are used for the genes. Read coverage stops 4 residues before the CDR3 terminus; the germline J gene supplies the remainder. The rearrangement joins TRBV13-1 to TRBJ2-1; TRBD2 might be the D (5 bases). The germline V gene encodes CDR1 NSHNY and CDR2 SYGAGN. This CDR3 contains 15 residues. The ends were cut back, 1 base at V and 1 base at J, with 9 bases in the middle. The CDR3 loop reads CASSDSGNNYAEQFF. The sequenced CDR3 bases are TGTGCCAGCAGTGATTCTGGGAACAACTATGCT.

This clone was counted a few times. Gene names refer to mouse genes. Coverage ceases 4 residues before the CDR3 finishes, and the germline J gene fills in the end. Other DNA sequences in the same sample also yield this CDR3. The genes are TRBV13-3 and TRBJ2-5; TRBD1 is a possible D gene (5 bases). This CDR3 comprises 13 residues. Germline assignment: CDR1 NNHDY and CDR2 SYVADS. The sequenced CDR3 bases are TGTGCCAGCAGTGATAGGGCAGGGGAC. Residues: CASSDRAGD. The whole CDR3 region reads CASSDRAGDTQYF.

As to this clone: The gene names given are mouse names. The DNA ends 4 residues before the CDR3 does, and the rest of the CDR3 is filled in from the germline J gene. J is TRBJ2-1 and V is TRBV2; maybe TRBD2 (6 bases). With 0 bases removed from V and 2 bases from J, the gap between germline ends came to 8 bases. Per germline, CDR1 LGHNA and CDR2 YSYQKL. The CDR3 is 15 amino acids. The CDR3 region is CASSQEGGYYAEQFF. The DNA read from the CDR3 is TGTGCCAGCAGCCAAGAGGGGGGTTACTATGCT.

As regards this clone: Any gene name here is a mouse gene name. The CDR3 end is not reached by the read, which stops 4 residues before it; the germline J gene fills it in. This rearrangement joins TRBV19 to TRBJ2-1; D call uncertain. Per the germline V gene, CDR1 is FNHDT and CDR2 is SITEND (reference sequence). Deletions cut 2 bases from V and 3 bases from J, with 6 bases between. The CDR3 covers 13 residues. CDR3 DNA, as far as it was read: TGTGCCAGCAGTATGAACACCTATGCT. Amino acid sequence: CASSMNTYA. The whole CDR3 reads CASSMNTYAEQFF.

In this sample, this clone turned up a few times. Mouse germline and gene names are used. The read halts 4 residues ahead of the CDR3 end, with the missing end drawn from the germline J gene. The chain uses TRBV13-3 and TRBJ2-3, with 7 nucleotides matching TRBD2. Germline trimming cut 5 bases from V and 0 bases from J; bases unmatched to any gene: 6. This CDR3 is 15 amino acids long. Germline CDR1 reads NNHDY; CDR2 reads SYVADS. CDR3 loop: CASRSDWDSAETLYF. The sequenced part of the CDR3 DNA is TGTGCCAGCAGATCTGACTGGGATAGTGCAGAA.

With regard to this clone: Genes here carry mouse names. The CDR3 end is not reached by the read, which stops 4 residues before it; the germline J gene fills it in. The rearrangement joins TRBV13-1 to TRBJ2-3; TRBD1 aligns across 7 bases. Losses at the gene ends were 6 bases for V and 0 bases for J; bases not matched to a gene: 4. Germline V gene data show CDR1 as NSHNY and CDR2 as SYGAGN. This CDR3 region has 14 residues. CDR3 region: CASNQQGSAETLYF. Partial CDR3 DNA: TGTGCCAGCAACCAACAGGGGAGTGCAGAA.

This clone appeared a few times. Gene and germline names: mouse. The CDR3 end is not reached by the read, which stops 4 residues before it; the germline J gene fills it in. The rearrangement links TRBV13-2 to TRBJ2-2, with D possibly matching TRBD2 (7 bases). This CDR3 is built from 15 residues. CDR1 is NNHNN, CDR2 SYGAGS, per germline (reference sequence). Trimming cost V 2 bases and J 4 bases, with 12 bases left between them. The part of the CDR3 DNA that was read is TGTGCCAGCGGTGACTGGGGGCAGGGCACCGGG. Its protein is CASGDWGQGTG. The whole CDR3 sequence is CASGDWGQGTGQLYF.

In this sample, this clone turned up many times. The genes are named according to mouse. The observed sequence ends 4 residues before the CDR3 terminus, with the missing tail filled in from the germline J gene. The chain joins TRBV1 to TRBJ2-3, with 10 bases fitting TRBD2. This CDR3 has 15 residues. Trimming removed 3 bases from V and 2 bases from J; junction bases left unmatched: 2. Germline V gene data show CDR1 as NSQYPW and CDR2 as LRSPGD (reference sequence). CDR3 sequence reads: CTCSAGLGFAETLYF. The DNA read from the CDR3 is TGCACCTGCAGTGCGGGACTGGGGTTTGCAGAA.

Worth noting for this clone: Genes and germline are mouse. From the germline J gene comes the end of the CDR3, since the read stops 4 residues before it. The sample has other DNA sequences that encode this CDR3 too. The gene calls are TRBV31 and TRBJ2-3; D is unresolved. Germline-derived CDR1 and CDR2 are GKSSPN and SITVG. The CDR3 is 14 amino acids. The V and J ends lost 0 bases and 0 bases respectively, with 7 bases between them. CDR3 region: CAWSLGFSAETLYF. The sequenced CDR3 bases are TGTGCCTGGAGTCTAGGGTTTAGTGCAGAA.

This clone was seen many times. Mouse gene names apply. Coverage ceases 4 residues before the CDR3 finishes, and the germline J gene fills in the end. The identical CDR3 is also encoded by other nucleotide sequences in the sample. This chain connects TRBV1 to TRBJ2-1; the D gene is possibly TRBD1 (5 bases). CDR3 length equals 15 residues. Germline CDR1 and CDR2: NSQYPW and LRSPGD (reference sequence). With 0 bases removed from V and 1 base from J, the gap between germline ends came to 7 bases. The sequenced part of the CDR3 DNA is TGCACCTGCAGTGCAGATCCAGGGAACTATGCT. This translates into CTCSADPGNYA. The CDR3 in full is CTCSADPGNYAEQFF.

This clone was seen a few times. Gene names denote mouse genes. The CDR3 loop is CASSIAWGGYNSPLYF. CDR3 DNA, as far as it was read: TGTGCCAGCAGTATAGCTTGGGGGGGCTATAATTCGCCC. The chain joins TRBV19 to TRBJ1-6; a weak D match, TRBD1 (5 bases). Coverage ceases 3 residues before the CDR3 finishes, and the germline J gene fills in the end. TRBJ1-6 is classed as an ORF, of uncertain function. Trimming stripped 0 bases from V and 3 bases from J, with 10 bases between. This CDR3 is 16 amino acids long. Germline values: CDR1 FNHDT, CDR2 SITEND (reference sequence).

For this clone: Mouse gene names apply. The read halts 4 residues ahead of the CDR3 end, with the missing end drawn from the germline J gene. The V gene is TRBV5, the J gene TRBJ2-3; 9 bases agree with TRBD1. CDR1 and CDR2 from the germline V gene are LGHNA and YNLKQL (reference sequence). The CDR3 is 14 residues long. The trim removed 6 bases at V and 2 bases at J, leaving 3 bases unmatched. The CDR3 sequence: CASRGQGAAETLYF. CDR3 bases read: TGTGCCAGCAGGGGACAGGGTGCTGCAGAA.